A selection of T cell receptor beta chains follows, all from one sample in a study of blood T cell repertoires in COVID-19. TCRdb's table, derived via immunoSEQ multiplex PCR, lists solely in-frame clones and lacks some. The table records about 150,000 clones, 80% of them present only once. The sequencing sample was made of peripheral blood. Receptors were obtained from a woman aged 50 to 60 with acute or convalescent COVID-19. Both conserved end residues are part of each CDR3. A D gene is named only where the DNA matches it firmly. Expanded clones are given a class, and other clones once, few, many or no size at all.

V	J	D	size	DNA	CDR3
TRBV19	TRBJ1-1	NA	NA	TGTGCCAGTAGTATTTTATTCCGGAACACTGAAGCTTTCTTT	CASSILFRNTEAFF
TRBV5-8	TRBJ1-4	TRBD1	NA	TGTGCCAGCAGCACGACAGGGACAGGGGGTGAAAAACTGTTTTTT	CASSTTGTGGEKLFF
TRBV18	TRBJ1-5	NA	NA	TGTGCCAGCTCACCTTCTTCAGGGATGGGCCAGCCCCAGCATTTT	CASSPSSGMGQPQHF
TRBV7-9	TRBJ1-1	NA	NA	TGTGCCAGCAGCTCTGCCTCTAGATGGGCTTTCTTT	CASSSASRWAFF
TRBV9	TRBJ1-4	NA	NA	TGTGCCAGCAGCGTGACCCCTCGGGATGAAAAACTGTTTTTT	CASSVTPRDEKLFF
TRBV19	TRBJ1-2	TRBD1	NA	TGTGCCAGCAGTAGCTCAATACAGGGGGCCGGCGGCTACACCTTC	CASSSSIQGAGGYTF
TRBV6-2/TRBV6-3	TRBJ2-7	NA	few	TGTGCCAGCAGTTATCGGCAGGAATCCTACGAGCAGTACTTC	CASSYRQESYEQYF
TRBV19	TRBJ1-5	NA	NA	TGTGCCAGTAGTATGGCCGCGGGCAGCAATCAGCCCCAGCATTTT	CASSMAAGSNQPQHF
TRBV19	TRBJ1-4	TRBD1	NA	TGTGCCAGTAGTACGTCCCGGGACAGGGGTGGAGATGAAAAACTGTTTTTT	CASSTSRDRGGDEKLFF
TRBV19	TRBJ1-5	TRBD1	once	TGTGCCAGTAGTTTCGGGACAGGGAAGGGTATAGGGATAGGGCAGCCCCAGCATTTT	CASSFGTGKGIGIGQPQHF
TRBV6-2/TRBV6-3	TRBJ2-3	TRBD1	NA	TGTGCCAGCAGTCGACAGGGGGCAAAAGATACGCAGTATTTT	CASSRQGAKDTQYF
TRBV19	TRBJ1-6	NA	once	TGTGCCAGTAGTAACCGACAGGCCTCACCCCTCCACTTT	CASSNRQASPLHF
TRBV27	TRBJ1-5	NA	NA	TGTGCCAGCAGTTTAATGGCGGGCAATCAGCCCCAGCATTTT	CASSLMAGNQPQHF
TRBV25-1	TRBJ2-6	NA	NA	TGTGCCAGCCTCCGGTCTGGGGCCAACGTCCTGACTTTC	CASLRSGANVLTF
TRBV4-2	TRBJ2-3	NA	NA	TGTGCCAGCAGCCCCCTCGGACAAATTCTCACAGATACGCAGTATTTT	CASSPLGQILTDTQYF
TRBV12-5	TRBJ1-3	TRBD1	NA	TGTGCTAGTGGTTTGGTATTGTGGAGGGGCAGGGGGGCAAACACCATATATTTT	CASGLVLWRGRGANTIYF
TRBV6-5	TRBJ2-2	NA	NA	TGTGCCAGCAGTTCCGGGTTGGGCACCGGGGAGCTGTTTTTT	CASSSGLGTGELFF
TRBV18	TRBJ2-6	TRBD1	NA	TGTGCCAGCTCACCAGGGACAGGGGGCTCTGGGGCCAACGTCCTGACTTTC	CASSPGTGGSGANVLTF
TRBV6-2/TRBV6-3	TRBJ2-2	NA	NA	TGTGCCAGCAGCCGTAGGACAGCGAACACCGGGGAGCTGTTTTTT	CASSRRTANTGELFF
TRBV5-1	TRBJ1-5	NA	NA	TGCGCCAGCAGCCCCGGGGGGCTCATCAATCAGCCCCAGCATTTT	CASSPGGLINQPQHF
TRBV7-9	TRBJ2-5	NA	NA	TGTGCCAGCAGCCCTCAAGAGACCCAGTACTTC	CASSPQETQYF
TRBV7-9	TRBJ1-2	TRBD1	NA	TGTGCCAGCAGCTCGAACAGGGGAGGCTACACCTTC	CASSSNRGGYTF
TRBV6-5	TRBJ1-3	TRBD1	NA	TGTGCCAGCAGACAGGGGGGCGGAAACACCATATATTTT	CASRQGGGNTIYF
TRBV18	TRBJ2-1	TRBD1	NA	TGTGCCAGCTCGGGGGACAGAGACAATGAGCAGTTCTTC	CASSGDRDNEQFF
TRBV11-2	TRBJ2-2	TRBD2	NA	TGTGCCAGCAGCTTCTCGACTAGCGGGGGAGGGTCCGGGGAGCTGTTTTTT	CASSFSTSGGGSGELFF
TRBV29-1	TRBJ1-4	NA	NA	TGCAGCGTTGAAGAAGCTGAAAAACTGTTTTTT	CSVEEAEKLFF
TRBV3-1/TRBV3-2	TRBJ2-5	TRBD2	once	TGTGCCAGCAGCCCCTGTGGCGGGGGGGAGACCCAGTACTTC	CASSPCGGGETQYF
TRBV6-2/TRBV6-3	TRBJ1-2	NA	NA	TGTGCCAGCAGTCCCACAGGGCCCTACCTCTACACCTTC	CASSPTGPYLYTF
TRBV5-8	TRBJ1-1	NA	NA	TGTGCCAGCAGCTTTGGATTGGAGGGTTGGACTGAAGCTTTCTTT	CASSFGLEGWTEAFF
TRBV11-3	TRBJ2-1	TRBD1	NA	TGTGCCAGCAGCTTACGGGACAGTTCCTACAATGAGCAGTTCTTC	CASSLRDSSYNEQFF
TRBV4-2	TRBJ2-3	TRBD2	NA	TGTGCCAGCAGCCCGGGGACTAGCGGGACAGATACGCAGTATTTT	CASSPGTSGTDTQYF
TRBV7-6	TRBJ1-4	NA	NA	TGTGCCAGCAGCTTAGGGCGGGAGATTAATGAAAAACTGTTTTTT	CASSLGREINEKLFF
TRBV19	TRBJ2-2	TRBD2	NA	TGTGCCAGTAGTACTAGCGGGGGAGTCACCGGGGAGCTGTTTTTT	CASSTSGGVTGELFF
TRBV2	TRBJ1-2	NA	NA	TGTGCCAGCAGTGACAGGACAGATAACTATGGCTACACCTTC	CASSDRTDNYGYTF
TRBV7-9	TRBJ1-6	NA	once	TGTGCCAGCATAGGGCCGGGGGTGAATTCACCCCTCCACTTT	CASIGPGVNSPLHF
TRBV5-1	TRBJ2-7	TRBD1	NA	TGCGCCAGCGGACAGGGGTTTAACGAGCAGTACTTC	CASGQGFNEQYF
TRBV7-2	TRBJ1-4	NA	NA	TGTGCCAGCAGCTTCCCAGGGTCTAATGAAAAACTGTTTTTT	CASSFPGSNEKLFF
TRBV5-4	TRBJ1-1	TRBD1	NA	TGTGCCAGTAGGACAGGGAACACTGAAGCTTTCTTT	CASRTGNTEAFF
TRBV2	TRBJ2-1	NA	NA	TGTGCCAGCAGTGAATTAGCGGATACTAACTACAATGAGCAGTTCTTC	CASSELADTNYNEQFF
TRBV10-3	TRBJ1-1	NA	NA	TGTGCCACCACCGGGACTACGGTGAACACTGAAGCTTTCTTT	CATTGTTVNTEAFF
TRBV6-5	TRBJ1-5	TRBD1	NA	TGTGCCAGCAGCCGGGACAGCCACAATCAGCCCCAGCATTTT	CASSRDSHNQPQHF
TRBV18	TRBJ1-4	NA	NA	TGTGCCAGCTCACCCCAGGGAGGGACAACTAATGAAAAACTGTTTTTT	CASSPQGGTTNEKLFF
TRBV5-6	TRBJ1-6	NA	NA	TGTGCCAGCAGCGTTGGACAAGGGGATAATTCACCCCTCCACTTT	CASSVGQGDNSPLHF
TRBV7-2	TRBJ1-1	TRBD1	NA	TGTGCCAGCAGCATCCGGGACAGGGGGCAAGCTTTCTTT	CASSIRDRGQAFF
TRBV7-9	TRBJ1-1	NA	NA	TGTGCCAGCAGCTTCGGGGGGATAAGGACTGAAGCTTTCTTT	CASSFGGIRTEAFF
TRBV2	TRBJ1-1	TRBD1	NA	TGTGCCAGCACCCTACAGGGGCTCATGAACACTGAAGCTTTCTTT	CASTLQGLMNTEAFF
TRBV12-3/TRBV12-4	TRBJ1-6	NA	many	TGTGCCAGCAGGTGGGAGTCCAATTCACCCCTCCACTTT	CASRWESNSPLHF
TRBV12-3/TRBV12-4	TRBJ1-1	NA	NA	TGTGCCAGCAGTTTAAACTACAACACTGAAGCTTTCTTT	CASSLNYNTEAFF